The subject of this entry is one T cell receptor (beta chain). The antigen is undetermined. The protocol was immunoSEQ multiplex PCR, while the TCRdb copy is restricted to in-frame clones and leaves out a portion. The profile shows around 100,000 clones, 90% to 95% of them singletons. V was trimmed by 2 bases and J by 3 bases, leaving 4 bases between them. Looked up from germline, CDR1 is LNHNV and CDR2 is YYDKDF (reference sequence). CDR3 length: 13 amino acids. The data belong to a study of siplizumab effects on memory and regulatory T cells. The study, taken as a whole, reports: Unstimulated naive T cells seemed to show more diversity than memory cells did, and they also seemed to be among the major contributors to the alloresponse. A minor share of alloreactive clones matched unstimulated subsets. About 80-96% of proliferating CD4+ or CD8+ clones had no assignable naive or memory phenotype.

This chain links TRBV15 with TRBJ2-2; D is unresolved. The specimen sequenced was CD4+ T cells sorted from blood. This clonotype was obtained from a human donor in good health. The CDR3, as DNA: TGTGCCACCAGCAGACTTTACACCGGGGAGCTGTTTTTT. Translating it yields CATSRLYTGELFF.